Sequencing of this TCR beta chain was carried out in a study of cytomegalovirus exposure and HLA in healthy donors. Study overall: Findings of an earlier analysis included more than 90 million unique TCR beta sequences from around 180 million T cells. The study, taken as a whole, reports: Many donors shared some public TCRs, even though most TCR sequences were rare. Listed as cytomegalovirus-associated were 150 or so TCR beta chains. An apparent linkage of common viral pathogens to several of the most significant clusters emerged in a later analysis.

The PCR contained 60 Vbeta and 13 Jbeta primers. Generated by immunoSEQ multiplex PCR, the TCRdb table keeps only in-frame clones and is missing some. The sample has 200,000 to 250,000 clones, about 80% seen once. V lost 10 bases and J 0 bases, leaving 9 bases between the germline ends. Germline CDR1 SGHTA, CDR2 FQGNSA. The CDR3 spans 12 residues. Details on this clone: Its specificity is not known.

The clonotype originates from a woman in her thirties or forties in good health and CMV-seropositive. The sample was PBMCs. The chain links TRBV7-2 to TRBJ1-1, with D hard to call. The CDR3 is CATSELNTEAFF. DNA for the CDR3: TGTGCCACGAGCGAGCTGAACACTGAAGCTTTCTTT.